One sample yielded the 15 T cell receptor beta chains listed below, sequenced in a study of shared clonotypes between healthy human individuals (TCRdb year 2020). Preparation of the library involved the immunoSEQ multiplex PCR assay. What TCRdb holds here is the immuneACCESS table cut down to in-frame rearrangements. Part of the clones is not present; checked against another copy, under half of the missing clones reflect an unresolved V gene, and the others are unexplained. The table for this sample lists about 1.5 million clones; about 96% of them were counted only once. The ten largest clones capture approximately 1.1% of the sample. Sequencing was done on a sample of naive CD4+ T cells sorted from blood. Per the publication, the cell subset or site label means: CD45RA+ positively selected. These receptors originate from a man aged 25 to 45 in good health.

This chain connects TRBV9 to TRBJ2-7; unclear D gene. Looked up from germline, CDR1 is SGDLS and CDR2 is YYNGEE. The CDR3 spans 14 residues. V shed 0 bases and J shed 4 bases, with 11 bases lying between them. Written as DNA, the CDR3 is TGTGCCAGCAGCGTAGGAGTGGGTGTATACGAGCAGTACTTC. It codes for CASSVGVGVYEQYF.

The chain links TRBV5-1 to TRBJ2-7, with D perhaps being TRBD1 or TRBD2 (5 bases each). Trimming removed 1 base at V and 5 bases at J, with 19 bases between. The V gene's germline CDR1 is SGHRS and CDR2 YFSETQ. CDR3 length equals 16 residues. The DNA for the CDR3 is TGCGCCAGCAGCTTGTACCACGGGACGCTCTGGGACGAGCAGTACTTC. Translation: CASSLYHGTLWDEQYF.

This rearrangement joins TRBV5-1 to TRBJ2-2; D is uncertain. CDR3 length: 16 amino acids. Trimming took off 4 bases at V and 1 base at J, with 14 bases between the two ends. Germline V gene sequence: CDR1 SGHRS, CDR2 YFSETQ. In DNA form, the CDR3 reads TGCGCCAGCAGCCCGACCCTCCTGGGGAACACCGGGGAGCTGTTTTTT. Its translation: CASSPTLLGNTGELFF.

The V gene is TRBV7-8, the J gene TRBJ1-2, with D possibly being TRBD1 (6 bases). The CDR3 contains 14 residues. Trimming took 5 bases from V and 0 from J, leaving 10 bases between them. The germline CDR1 and CDR2 sequences are SGHVS and FQNEAQ. CDR3 nucleotide sequence: TGTGCCAGCAGCGTTGACAGGCCTAACTATGGCTACACCTTC. Translation: CASSVDRPNYGYTF.

V usage is TRBV28 and J usage is TRBJ1-2; D may be TRBD1 (6 bases). The CDR3 runs 16 residues. Deletions cut 2 bases from V and 2 bases from J, with 15 bases between. Germline lookup yields CDR1 MDHEN and CDR2 SYDVKM. The CDR3 region has the DNA TGTGCCAGCAGTTTAAGGGGTCCACAGGGCAACTATGGCTACACCTTC. Translation: CASSLRGPQGNYGYTF.

The rearrangement uses TRBV5-4 and TRBJ2-1; 15 nucleotides line up with TRBD2. CDR1 SGHNT and CDR2 YYREEE come from the germline V gene (reference sequence). V lost 3 bases and J lost 5; bases outside the gene matches: 9. This CDR3 is built from 18 residues. The CDR3 protein is CASSSSGLAGGQHNEQFF. CDR3 sequence (DNA): TGTGCCAGCAGCTCCTCAGGACTAGCGGGAGGGCAACACAATGAGCAGTTCTTC.

V usage is TRBV15 and J usage is TRBJ1-5; TRBD1 matches at 11 bases. This CDR3 comprises 16 residues. Looked up from germline, CDR1 is LNHNV and CDR2 is YYDKDF (reference sequence). V was clipped by 8 bases and J by 9 bases; unmatched bases: 15. The CDR3 spells CATGSTPGQGVWPQHF. The CDR3 bases are TGTGCCACCGGCTCCACTCCGGGACAGGGGGTATGGCCCCAGCATTTT.

The chain is built from TRBV6-4 and TRBJ2-1, with 12 nucleotides matching TRBD2. This CDR3 has 16 residues. In germline, CDR1 is MRHNA, CDR2 SNTAGT. The J segment lost 7 bases and the V segment lost 0 bases, leaving 4 bases of the junction unmatched. Here the CDR3 reads CASSDSLLAGGNEQFF. The CDR3, as DNA: TGTGCCAGCAGTGACTCGCTACTAGCGGGAGGTAATGAGCAGTTCTTC.

V usage is TRBV19 and J usage is TRBJ2-3; D remains ambiguous. CDR1 LNHDA and CDR2 SQIVND come from the germline V gene (reference sequence). This CDR3 region has 12 residues. The ends were cut back, 5 bases at V and 3 bases at J, with 6 bases in the middle. Here the CDR3 reads CASSVRTDTQYF. CDR3 in DNA: TGTGCCAGTAGTGTCCGGACAGATACGCAGTATTTT.

The chain has TRBV19 and TRBJ2-1; 10 bases align to TRBD2. The V gene end was trimmed by 5 bases and the J gene end by 3 bases; junction bases not matched to a gene: 7. Looked up from germline, CDR1 is LNHDA and CDR2 is SQIVND (reference sequence). The CDR3 has 16 amino acids. This CDR3 reads CASSPDGLAVYNEQFF. CDR3 DNA: TGTGCCAGTAGTCCGGACGGACTAGCGGTCTACAATGAGCAGTTCTTC.

The gene calls are TRBV7-6 and TRBJ1-1; D possibly corresponds to TRBD1 (5 bases). This CDR3 contains 17 residues. Germline V gene lookup returns CDR1 SGHVS and CDR2 FNYEAQ. Trimming left V 1 base short and J 0 bases short, with 15 bases between. The CDR3 DNA is TGTGCCAGCAGCTTAGAAGGAAGGACAAGACTGAACACTGAAGCTTTCTTT. Protein product: CASSLEGRTRLNTEAFF.

The CDR3 nucleotides are TGTGCCAGCAGGCCATGGCCCTCGGGGGAGCAGTACTTC. Protein sequence: CASRPWPSGEQYF. The chain couples TRBV2 to TRBJ2-7, with TRBD2 as a possible D gene (5 bases). Germline CDR1 reads SNHLY; CDR2 reads FYNNEI. Trimming pared 6 bases from V and 7 bases from J, leaving 16 bases between. The CDR3 is 13 residues long.

The genes are TRBV25-1 and TRBJ2-7; TRBD1 matches at 7 bases. Germline loops: CDR1 MGHDK, CDR2 SYGVNS. This CDR3 region has 14 residues. Trimming removed 5 bases from V and 3 bases from J; junction bases left unmatched: 7. CDR3 in DNA: TGTGCCAGCAGTAGACAGGGCTCTTACTACGAGCAGTACTTC. Translated: CASSRQGSYYEQYF.

The chain recombines TRBV11-2 with TRBJ2-7; D remains unclear. This CDR3 region has 11 residues. Germline values: CDR1 SGHAT, CDR2 FQNNGV. Trimming pared 3 bases from V and 4 bases from J, leaving 4 bases between. CDR3: CASSLRYEQYF. Written as DNA, the CDR3 is TGTGCCAGCAGCTTGAGGTACGAGCAGTACTTC.

This clone was seen a single time. The chain is built from TRBV19 and TRBJ1-5; the match to TRBD1 covers 8 bases. The V gene end was trimmed by 5 bases and the J gene end by 5 bases; junction bases not matched to a gene: 5. Germline CDR1 is LNHDA and CDR2 is SQIVND (reference sequence). The CDR3 is made up of 14 amino acids. CDR3 coding DNA: TGTGCCAGTAGTTTAGGGACAGGATATCAGCCCCAGCATTTT. Its protein product is CASSLGTGYQPQHF.